A selection of T cell receptor beta chains follows, all from one sample in a study of human T cells and chemical hapten exposure. TCRdb redid the calling of the RACE reads with MiXCR, one entry per CDR3 protein. The table lists approximately 97,000 distinct CDR3 sequences, about an eighth of them singletons. The specimen comprised whole blood, sampled in connection with sensitization to the hapten diphenylcyclopropenone (DPC). The origin of the receptors is a woman aged 40 to 49 with alopecia areata. Some clones in this sample may be carry-over from other donors' samples. CDR3s leave out the opening cysteine and the closing phenylalanine or tryptophan. The order of the fields is CDR3 protein, J gene, V gene.

CDR3 protein: ASSFDLAGYNEQF
J gene: TRBJ2-1
V gene: TRBV7-2

CDR3 protein: ASSDRLAGPGNEQF
J gene: TRBJ2-1
V gene: TRBV10-2

CDR3 protein: ASSTGQPNTEAF
J gene: TRBJ1-1
V gene: TRBV5-4

CDR3 protein: ASSIDSDGLLH
J gene: TRBJ2-5
V gene: TRBV19

CDR3 protein: ASRLTGLGETQY
J gene: TRBJ2-5
V gene: TRBV6-5

CDR3 protein: ASSPGQGAPSTDSQY
J gene: TRBJ2-3
V gene: TRBV18

CDR3 protein: SVATGNTEAF
J gene: TRBJ1-1
V gene: TRBV29-1

CDR3 protein: ASTKTAKNTGELF
J gene: TRBJ2-2
V gene: TRBV6-2/TRBV6-3

CDR3 protein: ASSDPNLAKNIQY
J gene: TRBJ2-4
V gene: TRBV18

CDR3 protein: ASSPGQGGFNEQF
J gene: TRBJ2-1
V gene: TRBV27

CDR3 protein: SAGGAGVTTDTQY
J gene: TRBJ2-3
V gene: TRBV20-1

CDR3 protein: ASSLLRRENTEAF
J gene: TRBJ1-1
V gene: TRBV7-3

CDR3 protein: AGMGGRTNTGELF
J gene: TRBJ2-2
V gene: TRBV12-3/TRBV12-4

CDR3 protein: ASSVAASSGGRTGELF
J gene: TRBJ2-2
V gene: TRBV9

CDR3 protein: ASSPSDGMFMNTEAF
J gene: TRBJ1-1
V gene: TRBV18

CDR3 protein: ASSSPRRADYGYT
J gene: TRBJ1-2
V gene: TRBV11-2

CDR3 protein: SARDTRVREKLF
J gene: TRBJ1-4
V gene: TRBV20-1

CDR3 protein: SAYPATGTDTQY
J gene: TRBJ2-3
V gene: TRBV20-1

CDR3 protein: ASSQGEKGMSSYNEQF
J gene: TRBJ2-1
V gene: TRBV4-3

CDR3 protein: ASSLGGGTGNTIY
J gene: TRBJ1-3
V gene: TRBV27

CDR3 protein: ASSRKDYGYT
J gene: TRBJ1-2
V gene: TRBV7-2

CDR3 protein: ASSYLGTPSGANVLT
J gene: TRBJ2-6
V gene: TRBV6-2/TRBV6-3

CDR3 protein: ASSQEMGQGQTQY
J gene: TRBJ2-5
V gene: TRBV4-2

CDR3 protein: ASSRAGELF
J gene: TRBJ2-2
V gene: TRBV3-1

CDR3 protein: ASRTGMNTEAF
J gene: TRBJ1-1
V gene: TRBV7-6

CDR3 protein: ASRPREANSPLH
J gene: TRBJ1-6
V gene: TRBV12-3/TRBV12-4

CDR3 protein: ASIYQQGATEAF
J gene: TRBJ1-1
V gene: TRBV12-3/TRBV12-4

CDR3 protein: SARSGGDTQY
J gene: TRBJ2-3
V gene: TRBV20-1

CDR3 protein: SARDRTSGSGGNTGELF
J gene: TRBJ2-2
V gene: TRBV20-1

CDR3 protein: ASSQRGGDSYEQY
J gene: TRBJ2-7
V gene: TRBV9

CDR3 protein: ASSEAWGRNEQF
J gene: TRBJ2-1
V gene: TRBV6-1

CDR3 protein: AISGRVTDTQY
J gene: TRBJ2-3
V gene: TRBV10-3

CDR3 protein: SVDLSSGVAGYT
J gene: TRBJ1-2
V gene: TRBV29-1

CDR3 protein: ASSLVRGDEQF
J gene: TRBJ2-1
V gene: TRBV11-3

CDR3 protein: ASTLRDGRGNQPQH
J gene: TRBJ1-5
V gene: TRBV19

CDR3 protein: ASSPTPVMNTEAF
J gene: TRBJ1-1
V gene: TRBV12-3/TRBV12-4

CDR3 protein: VSSPRVGAGTSGRNEQF
J gene: TRBJ2-1
V gene: TRBV18

CDR3 protein: ASSSREQGFNEKLF
J gene: TRBJ1-4
V gene: TRBV7-2

CDR3 protein: SARPGGTYNEQF
J gene: TRBJ2-1
V gene: TRBV20-1

CDR3 protein: ASSQDLGARGEKLF
J gene: TRBJ1-4
V gene: TRBV4-1

CDR3 protein: SARADYSNQPQH
J gene: TRBJ1-5
V gene: TRBV20-1

CDR3 protein: ASSFAPSSGDTQY
J gene: TRBJ2-3
V gene: TRBV7-9

CDR3 protein: ASSTDGSYEQY
J gene: TRBJ2-7
V gene: TRBV5-6

CDR3 protein: ASSATGTFYNEQF
J gene: TRBJ2-1
V gene: TRBV9

CDR3 protein: ASSLRHLEETQY
J gene: TRBJ2-5
V gene: TRBV3-1

CDR3 protein: ASSRLGGTDTQY
J gene: TRBJ2-3
V gene: TRBV11-2

CDR3 protein: ASNQGTLDEQY
J gene: TRBJ2-7
V gene: TRBV19

CDR3 protein: ASTRTTGQNQPQH
J gene: TRBJ1-5
V gene: TRBV27

CDR3 protein: SVVGGAAGANVLT
J gene: TRBJ2-6
V gene: TRBV29-1